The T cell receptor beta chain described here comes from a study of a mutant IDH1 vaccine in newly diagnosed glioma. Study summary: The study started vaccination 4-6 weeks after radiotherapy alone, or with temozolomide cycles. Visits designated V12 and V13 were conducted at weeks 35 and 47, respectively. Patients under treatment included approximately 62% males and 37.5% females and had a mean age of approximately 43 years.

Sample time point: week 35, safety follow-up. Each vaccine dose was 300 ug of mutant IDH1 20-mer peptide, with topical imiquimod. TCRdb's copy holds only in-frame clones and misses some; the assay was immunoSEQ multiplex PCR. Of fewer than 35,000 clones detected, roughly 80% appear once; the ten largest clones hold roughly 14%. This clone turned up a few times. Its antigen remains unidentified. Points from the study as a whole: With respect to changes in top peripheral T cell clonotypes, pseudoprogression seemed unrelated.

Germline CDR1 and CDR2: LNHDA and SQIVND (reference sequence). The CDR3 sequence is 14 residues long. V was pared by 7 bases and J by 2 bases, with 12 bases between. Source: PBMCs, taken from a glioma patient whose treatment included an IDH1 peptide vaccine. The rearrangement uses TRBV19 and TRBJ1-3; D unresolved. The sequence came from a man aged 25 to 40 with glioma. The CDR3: CASTSGSAGNTIYF. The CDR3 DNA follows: TGTGCCAGTACCTCCGGCAGCGCTGGAAACACCATATATTTT.